The rows below give T cell receptor beta chains drawn from one sample of a study of cytomegalovirus exposure and HLA in healthy donors. Measured with immunoSEQ multiplex PCR; TCRdb has only the in-frame clones, and not every one. The data show under 150,000 clones, around nine tenths seen once. Sequencing input: PBMCs. These receptors were taken from a man aged 18-30 years in good health and CMV-seropositive. CDR3s leave out the opening cysteine and the closing phenylalanine or tryptophan.

J: TRBJ2-1
V: TRBV11-2
CDR3: ASSPSLANEQF

J: TRBJ1-1
V: TRBV19
CDR3: ASGPWTTNTEAF

J: TRBJ1-1
V: TRBV2
CDR3: ASRGTSNTEAF

J: TRBJ2-7
V: TRBV11-3
CDR3: ASSLEEFLGQY

J: TRBJ1-1
V: TRBV7-9
CDR3: ASSLYGSGAGGTEAF

J: TRBJ2-7
V: TRBV18
CDR3: ASSPLAGDEQY

J: TRBJ1-3
V: TRBV5-1
CDR3: ASSLEGEGSGNTIY

J: TRBJ2-7
V: TRBV11-2
CDR3: ASSLAGLAGDEQY

J: TRBJ2-1
V: TRBV10-1
CDR3: ASSEMSSGRSDEQF

J: TRBJ2-7
V: TRBV30
CDR3: AWGGGGRSYEQY

J: TRBJ2-7
V: TRBV10-2
CDR3: ASSELYYEQY

J: TRBJ2-7
V: TRBV5-4
CDR3: ASSSGAGINYEQY

J: TRBJ2-1
V: TRBV10-3
CDR3: AISSGWDRGLNEQF

J: TRBJ1-5
V: TRBV15
CDR3: ATSSDTYQPQH

J: TRBJ2-7
V: TRBV11-3
CDR3: ASSLPSGSSYEQY

J: TRBJ2-3
V: TRBV7-7
CDR3: ASSREGERADTQY

J: TRBJ2-7
V: TRBV6-6
CDR3: ASSYSLADLTYEQY

J: TRBJ1-6
V: TRBV5-1
CDR3: ASSPYRDRGNSPLH

J: TRBJ2-1
V: TRBV4-2
CDR3: ASSQARGVPNNEQF

J: TRBJ2-7
V: TRBV19
CDR3: ASRPASAGVFEQY

J: TRBJ2-2
V: TRBV6-5
CDR3: ASGSRTPTGELF

J: TRBJ2-2
V: TRBV5-5
CDR3: ASSLVPTSGRNTGELF

J: TRBJ1-1
V: TRBV5-1
CDR3: ASSIESWNTEAF

J: TRBJ2-3
V: TRBV27
CDR3: ASSYTLSTDTQY

J: TRBJ2-2
V: TRBV9
CDR3: ASSARAGTGELF

J: TRBJ2-7
V: TRBV27
CDR3: ASSLRDSYEQY

J: TRBJ2-4
V: TRBV6-5
CDR3: ASSNSGGRGIQY

J: TRBJ1-1
V: TRBV7-3
CDR3: ASRPLGRCTEAF

J: TRBJ2-1
V: TRBV4-2
CDR3: ASNPQGAGGHDEQF

J: TRBJ1-2
V: TRBV5-6
CDR3: ASSLVIHPEGAYGYT

J: TRBJ1-5
V: TRBV7-2
CDR3: ASSAGQGMVQPQH

J: TRBJ2-7
V: TRBV5-1
CDR3: ASSLYYEQY

J: TRBJ2-5
V: TRBV7-8
CDR3: ASSLRFPKETQY

J: TRBJ2-2
V: TRBV6-1
CDR3: ASTLSGRNTGELF

J: TRBJ2-7
V: TRBV5-5
CDR3: ASSLQPFGQHYEQY

J: TRBJ2-7
V: TRBV19
CDR3: ASSLGLGSSYEQY

J: TRBJ1-5
V: TRBV10-3
CDR3: AISGQGRNQPQH

J: TRBJ2-1
V: TRBV11-3
CDR3: ASSLRQGPYNEQF

J: TRBJ2-1
V: TRBV9
CDR3: ASSVGSLRSYNEQF

J: TRBJ2-2
V: TRBV4-1
CDR3: ASSHKTERTGRSGELF

J: TRBJ2-1
V: TRBV11-2
CDR3: ASSSYSYAEQF

J: TRBJ1-1
V: TRBV27
CDR3: ASSLKGAGWNTEAF

J: TRBJ2-7
V: TRBV18
CDR3: ASSPGPSGEQY

J: TRBJ1-1
V: TRBV6-6
CDR3: ASSYPGGGNTEAF

J: TRBJ1-4
V: TRBV9
CDR3: ASSVGQAATNEKLF

J: TRBJ2-3
V: TRBV13
CDR3: ASSLDGTRVDTQY

J: TRBJ2-3
V: TRBV9
CDR3: ASSKFSYSSGRTDTQY

J: TRBJ1-2
V: TRBV27
CDR3: ASSLSPGLNGYT

J: TRBJ2-1
V: TRBV5-1
CDR3: ASRWTSGGWDNEQF

J: TRBJ2-7
V: TRBV12-5
CDR3: ASGGQSPGVEQY

J: TRBJ1-2
V: TRBV2
CDR3: ASSATGVYGYT

J: TRBJ1-1
V: TRBV5-8
CDR3: ASSYRDRGENTEAF

J: TRBJ2-3
V: TRBV29-1
CDR3: SVGASGSSGDTQY

J: TRBJ2-3
V: TRBV6-5
CDR3: AIGTEGTDTQY

J: TRBJ2-1
V: TRBV7-2
CDR3: ASSSRASGRGEQF

J: TRBJ2-1
V: TRBV5-4
CDR3: ASSEVGSYNEQF